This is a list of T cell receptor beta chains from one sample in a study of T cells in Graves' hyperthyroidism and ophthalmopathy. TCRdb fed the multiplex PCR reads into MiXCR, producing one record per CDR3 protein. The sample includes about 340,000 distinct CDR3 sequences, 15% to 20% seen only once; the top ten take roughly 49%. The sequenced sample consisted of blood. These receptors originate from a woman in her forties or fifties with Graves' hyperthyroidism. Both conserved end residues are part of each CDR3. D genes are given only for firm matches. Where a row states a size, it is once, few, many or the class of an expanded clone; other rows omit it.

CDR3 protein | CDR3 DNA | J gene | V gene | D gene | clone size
CASSYSLISGEQFF | TGTGCCAGCAGTTACTCGCTGATTAGTGGTGAGCAGTTCTTC | TRBJ2-1 | TRBV6-6 | - | -
CASRTGSHQPQHF | TGTGCCAGCAGGACAGGCTCCCATCAGCCCCAGCATTTT | TRBJ1-5 | TRBV2 | - | few
CAWSPPKWDLLEEAFF | TGTGCCTGGAGTCCCCCCAAGTGGGATTTACTGGAAGAAGCTTTCTTT | TRBJ1-1 | TRBV30 | - | many
CASSFQGAMGNTEAFF | TGTGCCAGCAGCTTCCAGGGGGCCATGGGGAACACTGAAGCTTTCTTT | TRBJ1-1 | TRBV5-6 | TRBD1 | few
CASTTGGDGYTF | TGCGCCAGTACAACAGGGGGCGACGGCTACACCTTC | TRBJ1-2 | TRBV5-1 | TRBD1 | many
CASSFRVRTDNEKLFF | TGTGCCAGCAGTTTCAGGGTCAGGACAGATAATGAAAAACTGTTTTTT | TRBJ1-4 | TRBV12-3/TRBV12-4 | - | many
CASSLGGSNEQFF | TGTGCCAGCAGCTTAGGAGGGTCCAATGAGCAGTTCTTC | TRBJ2-1 | TRBV5-1 | - | many
CASSQGGVQETQYF | TGTGCCAGCAGCCAGGGGGGGGTCCAAGAGACCCAGTACTTC | TRBJ2-5 | TRBV11-2 | - | many
CASSQDLTSGIPGELFF | TGTGCCAGCAGCCAAGATCTGACTAGCGGGATCCCCGGGGAGCTGTTTTTT | TRBJ2-2 | TRBV4-1 | TRBD2 | -
CASSPGTLYEQYF | TGTGCCAGCAGTCCCGGGACACTATACGAGCAGTACTTC | TRBJ2-7 | TRBV6-2/TRBV6-3 | - | many
CASSQERRNEQFF | TGTGCCAGCAGCCAAGAGAGGAGGAATGAGCAGTTCTTC | TRBJ2-1 | TRBV14 | - | -
CASSFRQNYGYTF | TGTGCCAGCAGTTTTCGGCAGAACTATGGCTACACCTTC | TRBJ1-2 | TRBV27 | - | many
CSARDKGRNNQPQHF | TGCAGTGCTAGAGATAAGGGACGGAATAATCAGCCCCAGCATTTT | TRBJ1-5 | TRBV20-1 | - | many
CASSPRTDTGELFF | TGTGCCAGCAGCCCCCGGACAGACACCGGGGAGCTGTTTTTT | TRBJ2-2 | TRBV7-8 | - | -
CASSLASDRDTGELFF | TGCGCCAGCAGCTTGGCTTCGGACAGGGACACCGGGGAGCTGTTTTTT | TRBJ2-2 | TRBV5-1 | TRBD1 | -
CASSQGQGETQYF | TGTGCCAGCTCACAAGGACAGGGCGAGACCCAGTACTTC | TRBJ2-5 | TRBV18 | TRBD1 | many
CAWGDRGTGGANVLTF | TGTGCCTGGGGGGACAGGGGAACTGGTGGGGCCAACGTCCTGACTTTC | TRBJ2-6 | TRBV30 | TRBD1 | few
CASSLLGSQGQPQHF | TGTGCCAGCAGCTTGTTGGGGTCCCAAGGTCAGCCCCAGCATTTT | TRBJ1-5 | TRBV5-8 | - | few
CASSLDQGPNEQFF | TGTGCCAGCAGCTTAGATCAGGGGCCCAATGAGCAGTTCTTC | TRBJ2-1 | TRBV11-2 | - | -
CASSSGQGTYNEQYF | TGTGCCAGCAGCTCCGGACAGGGGACATATAACGAGCAGTACTTC | TRBJ2-7 | TRBV11-2 | TRBD1 | many
CSARGRGDMDTQYF | TGCAGTGCTAGGGGCCGGGGCGACATGGATACGCAGTATTTT | TRBJ2-3 | TRBV20-1 | - | many
CSARDRQGRYNEQFF | TGCAGTGCTAGAGATAGACAGGGGAGGTACAATGAGCAGTTCTTC | TRBJ2-1 | TRBV20-1 | TRBD1 | many
CASSTQGGNTGELFF | TGTGCCAGCAGCACACAGGGCGGTAACACCGGGGAGCTGTTTTTT | TRBJ2-2 | TRBV12-3/TRBV12-4 | - | -
CSASGTGEYGTDTQYF | TGCAGTGCCAGCGGGACAGGGGAGTACGGCACAGATACGCAGTATTTT | TRBJ2-3 | TRBV20-1 | TRBD1 | -
CASSPGQVNTEAFF | TGTGCCAGCTCTCCGGGACAGGTGAACACTGAAGCTTTCTTT | TRBJ1-1 | TRBV18 | TRBD1 | many
CASTVSGDLNTEAFF | TGTGCCAGTACCGTCTCAGGGGACCTGAACACTGAAGCTTTCTTT | TRBJ1-1 | TRBV19 | - | many
CATTPGEQETQYF | TGTGCCACCACCCCAGGAGAACAAGAGACCCAGTACTTC | TRBJ2-5 | TRBV2 | - | -
CASNKAGNRYTF | TGTGCCAGCAATAAGGCAGGCAACCGGTACACCTTC | TRBJ1-2 | TRBV2 | - | -